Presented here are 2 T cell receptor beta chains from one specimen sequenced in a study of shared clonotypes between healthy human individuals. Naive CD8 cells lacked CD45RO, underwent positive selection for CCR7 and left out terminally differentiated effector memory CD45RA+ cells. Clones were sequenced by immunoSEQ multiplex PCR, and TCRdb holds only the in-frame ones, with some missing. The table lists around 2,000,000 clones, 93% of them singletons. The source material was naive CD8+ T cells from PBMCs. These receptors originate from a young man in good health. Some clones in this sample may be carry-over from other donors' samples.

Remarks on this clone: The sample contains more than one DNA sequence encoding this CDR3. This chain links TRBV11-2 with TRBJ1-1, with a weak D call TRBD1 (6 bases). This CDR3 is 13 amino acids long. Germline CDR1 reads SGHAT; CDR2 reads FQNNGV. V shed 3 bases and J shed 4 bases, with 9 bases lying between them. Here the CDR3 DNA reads TGTGCCAGCAGCTTGGGGGCCCGCACTGAAGCTTTCTTT. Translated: CASSLGARTEAFF.

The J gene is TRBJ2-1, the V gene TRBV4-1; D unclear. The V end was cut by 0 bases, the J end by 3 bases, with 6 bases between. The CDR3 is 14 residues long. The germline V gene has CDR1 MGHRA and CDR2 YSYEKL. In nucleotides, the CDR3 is TGCGCCAGCAGCCAAGAGGCAGACTACAATGAGCAGTTCTTC. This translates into CASSQEADYNEQFF.